The clone carrying this T cell receptor beta chain was counted only a few times. Produced via immunoSEQ multiplex PCR; TCRdb's table is partial and in-frame only. The sample contains around 320,000 clones, 89% of which appear only once. CDR1 and CDR2 from the germline V gene are ENHRY and SYGVKD. CDR3 size: 13 residues. With 2 bases removed from V and 1 base from J, the gap between germline ends came to 6 bases. These data originate in a study of blood T cell repertoires in COVID-19. Overall study: Researchers got acute and convalescent COVID-19 samples from the United States, Italy and Spain.

The sequenced sample consisted of peripheral blood. The chain couples TRBV10-3 to TRBJ2-7; TRBD1 is a possible D gene (5 bases). This TCR derives from a woman aged 25 to 39 with COVID-19, enrolled during active disease. The CDR3 DNA sequence: TGTGCCATCAGTGAGGGGGCTTCCTACGAGCAGTACTTC. Translated: CAISEGASYEQYF.